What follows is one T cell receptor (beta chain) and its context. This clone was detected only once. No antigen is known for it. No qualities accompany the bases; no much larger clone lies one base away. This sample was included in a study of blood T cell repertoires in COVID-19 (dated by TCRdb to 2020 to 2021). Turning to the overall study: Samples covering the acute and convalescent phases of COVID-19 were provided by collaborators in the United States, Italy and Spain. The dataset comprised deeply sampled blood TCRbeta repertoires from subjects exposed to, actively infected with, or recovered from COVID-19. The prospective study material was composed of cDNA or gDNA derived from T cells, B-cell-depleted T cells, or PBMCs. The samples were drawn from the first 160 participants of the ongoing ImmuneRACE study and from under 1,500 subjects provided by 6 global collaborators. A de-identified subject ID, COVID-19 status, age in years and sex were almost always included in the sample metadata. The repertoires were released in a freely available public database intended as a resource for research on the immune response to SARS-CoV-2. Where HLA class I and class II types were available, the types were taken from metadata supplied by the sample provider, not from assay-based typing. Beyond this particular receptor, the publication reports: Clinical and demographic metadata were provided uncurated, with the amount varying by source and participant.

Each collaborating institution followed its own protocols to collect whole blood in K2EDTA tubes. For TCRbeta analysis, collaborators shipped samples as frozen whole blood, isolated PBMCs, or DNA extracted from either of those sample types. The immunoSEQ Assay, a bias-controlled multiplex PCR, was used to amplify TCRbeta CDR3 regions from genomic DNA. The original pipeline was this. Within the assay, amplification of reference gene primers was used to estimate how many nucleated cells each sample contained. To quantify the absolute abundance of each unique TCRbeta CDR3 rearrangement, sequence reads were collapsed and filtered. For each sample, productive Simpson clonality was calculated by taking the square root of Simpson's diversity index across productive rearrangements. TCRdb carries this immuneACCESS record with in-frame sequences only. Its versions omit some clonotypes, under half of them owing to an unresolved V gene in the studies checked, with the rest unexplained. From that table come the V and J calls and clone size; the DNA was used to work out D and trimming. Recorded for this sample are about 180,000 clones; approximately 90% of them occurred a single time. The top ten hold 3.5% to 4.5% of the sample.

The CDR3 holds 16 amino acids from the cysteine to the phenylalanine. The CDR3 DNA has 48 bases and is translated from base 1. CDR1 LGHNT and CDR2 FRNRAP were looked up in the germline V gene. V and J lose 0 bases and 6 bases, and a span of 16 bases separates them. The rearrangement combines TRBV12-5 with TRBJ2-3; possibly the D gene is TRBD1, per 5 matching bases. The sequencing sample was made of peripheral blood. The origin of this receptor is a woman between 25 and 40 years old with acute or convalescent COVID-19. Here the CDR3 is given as CASGLVLHRKTDTQYF. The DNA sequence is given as TGTGCTAGTGGTTTGGTACTGCACAGGAAGACGGATACGCAGTATTTT.